Following are 30 T cell receptor beta chains from one sample sequenced in a study of shared clonotypes between healthy human individuals (dated by TCRdb to about 2020). Library construction relied on the immunoSEQ multiplex PCR assay. Imported from immuneACCESS, the table was reduced by TCRdb to in-frame sequences with V and J called. These copies leave out some clones; in studies compared against another copy, an unresolved V gene accounts for under half, and the cause of the remainder is not known. The sample yields more than 2,000,000 clones; approximately 90% were counted once. The top ten hold roughly 0.14% of the sample. The sequenced sample consisted of naive CD4+ T cells sorted from blood. This specimen's cell subset or site label, per the study, means: CD45RA+ positively selected. These receptors were taken from a man younger than 35 in good health.

The chain couples TRBV19 to TRBJ2-7; 7 bases are a match to TRBD1. In germline, CDR1 is LNHDA, CDR2 SQIVND (reference sequence). After removal of 5 bases from V and 2 bases from J, the junction contained 6 bases not matched to a gene. The CDR3 has 14 residues. CDR3 in amino acids: CASSPGQATYEQYF. The CDR3 coding sequence is TGTGCCAGTAGTCCCGGACAGGCCACCTACGAGCAGTACTTC.

The V gene is TRBV20-1, the J gene TRBJ2-4, with a tentative D call TRBD1 (6 bases). Germline assignment: CDR1 DFQATT and CDR2 SNEGSKA (reference sequence). The CDR3 consists of 11 residues. Trimming took 6 bases from V and 6 from J, leaving 9 bases between them. CDR3 region: CSARDINIQYF. CDR3 nucleotides: TGCAGTGCCCGGGACATAAACATTCAGTACTTC.

The chain couples TRBV10-2 to TRBJ2-2; D is undetermined. Germline V gene data show CDR1 as WSHSY and CDR2 as SAAADI. The CDR3 extends over 14 amino acids. Trimming left V 0 bases short and J 7 bases short, with 9 bases between. In DNA, the CDR3 is TGCGCCAGCAGTGAGTCCGGCCCCGGCGGGGAGCTGTTTTTT. This translates into CASSESGPGGELFF.

The rearrangement links TRBV5-1 to TRBJ2-1; the D call may be TRBD1 or TRBD2 (5 bases each). Between the trimmed V and J ends, which lost 3 bases and 6 bases, there was a span of 25 bases. The CDR3 consists of 18 residues. Germline V CDR1 and CDR2: SGHRS, YFSETQ. CDR3 sequence: CASSSGGLGQGTGNEQFF. The CDR3 DNA sequence: TGCGCCAGCAGCTCCGGAGGACTCGGGCAGGGAACGGGCAATGAGCAGTTCTTC.

The chain joins TRBV29-1 to TRBJ2-2; D is perhaps TRBD2 (5 bases). CDR3 length: 13 amino acids. Trimming left V 5 bases short and J 0 bases short, with 7 bases between. CDR1 and CDR2 from the germline V gene are SQVTM and ANQGSEA. The CDR3 region is CSVQAANTGELFF. The CDR3 nucleotides read TGCAGCGTTCAAGCGGCGAACACCGGGGAGCTGTTTTTT.

J is TRBJ2-3 and V is TRBV29-1; no reliable D call. The CDR3 is 13 residues long. Germline V lookup: CDR1 SQVTM, CDR2 ANQGSEA. The V end was cut by 8 bases, the J end by 0 bases, with 12 bases between. In DNA, the CDR3 is TGCAGCCTTCAGAGGTCTAGCACAGATACGCAGTATTTT. This gives the protein CSLQRSSTDTQYF.

J is TRBJ1-1 and V is TRBV25-1, with D tentatively TRBD1 (5 bases). Germline V gene lookup returns CDR1 MGHDK and CDR2 SYGVNS. CDR3 length equals 13 residues. With 8 bases removed from V and 5 bases from J, the gap between germline ends came to 15 bases. The CDR3 sequence: CASRGTSGTEAFF. The CDR3 nucleotides are TGTGCCAGCCGGGGGACCTCAGGGACTGAAGCTTTCTTT.

The chain employs TRBV19 and TRBJ2-7; D might be TRBD2 (5 bases). The CDR3 consists of 15 residues. Looked up from germline, CDR1 is LNHDA and CDR2 is SQIVND (reference sequence). Between the trimmed V and J ends, which lost 7 bases and 1 base, there was a span of 17 bases. CDR3 amino acids: CASKKEGFGSYEQYF. The DNA of the CDR3 is TGTGCCAGTAAGAAAGAGGGATTCGGGTCCTACGAGCAGTACTTC.

The V and J genes are TRBV5-1 and TRBJ1-2, with 9 bases lining up with TRBD1. The CDR3 totals 14 residues. After removal of 7 bases from V and 4 bases from J, the junction contained 8 bases not matched to a gene. CDR1 and CDR2 (germline): SGHRS, YFSETQ. As DNA, the CDR3 is TGCGCCAGCGGAGACACAGGGGGCGCCTATGGCTACACCTTC. As protein: CASGDTGGAYGYTF.

The chain employs TRBV11-3 and TRBJ2-1; 9 bases are a match to TRBD1. Trimming took 4 bases from V and 9 from J; bases not matched to a gene: 7. The length of the CDR3 is 14 residues. CDR1 is SGHNT, CDR2 YENEEA, per germline. CDR3: CASSSQGAVGEQFF. For the CDR3, the DNA is TGTGCCAGCAGCTCACAGGGGGCGGTCGGTGAGCAGTTCTTC.

The table lists this clone with a count of one. CDR3 loop: CAASGHLQNTEAFF. For the CDR3, the DNA is TGTGCCGCCAGCGGACACCTTCAGAACACTGAAGCTTTCTTT. The V gene is TRBV10-3, the J gene TRBJ1-1, with D tentatively TRBD1 (5 bases). Trimming took off 11 bases at V and 1 base at J, with 17 bases between the two ends. The length of the CDR3 is 14 residues. Germline CDR1 is ENHRY and CDR2 is SYGVKD.

The chain recombines TRBV5-8 with TRBJ1-4; D unclear. This CDR3 comprises 14 residues. V lost 6 bases to trimming and J lost 13 bases, with 22 bases between them. Germline CDR1 SGHTS, CDR2 YDEGEE. The CDR3 reads CASTSRQGLERLFF. As DNA, the CDR3 is TGTGCCAGCACCTCGCGGCAAGGACTAGAGCGACTGTTTTTT.

V usage is TRBV28 and J usage is TRBJ2-7; D could derive from TRBD1 or TRBD2 (6 bases each). V gave up 3 bases and J gave up 3 bases, with 15 bases separating them. CDR3 length: 15 residues. Germline CDR1 reads MDHEN; CDR2 reads SYDVKM. The CDR3 region is CASSLGGPVRYEQYF. CDR3 in DNA: TGTGCCAGCAGTTTGGGGGGCCCCGTACGCTACGAGCAGTACTTC.

The chain links TRBV18 to TRBJ2-5; weak D call: TRBD1 (6 bases). Germline assignment: CDR1 KGHSH and CDR2 LQKENI. The CDR3 runs to 15 residues. The V end lost 6 bases, the J end lost 5 bases, and 19 bases lay between the germline ends. The CDR3 region is CASSPTTGMLETQYF. The CDR3 DNA reads as TGTGCCAGCTCCCCTACTACAGGGATGTTGGAGACCCAGTACTTC.

The chain couples TRBV10-1 to TRBJ2-3, with TRBD1 matching over 7 bases. CDR1 WNHNN and CDR2 SYGVQD come from the germline V gene (reference sequence). The CDR3 is 16 amino acids. V dropped 0 bases and J dropped 1; count of bases not matched to a gene: 4. CDR3 DNA: TGCGCCAGCAGTGAGTCGAGGCAGGGGGGCACAGATACGCAGTATTTT. This translates into CASSESRQGGTDTQYF.

The rearrangement links TRBV7-2 to TRBJ2-7, with 8 bases lining up with TRBD1. Germline trimming cut 6 bases from V and 2 bases from J; bases unmatched to any gene: 15. Per germline, CDR1 SGHTA and CDR2 FQGNSA. The CDR3 loop spans 17 amino acids. CDR3 nucleotide sequence: TGTGCCAGCAGTCGAGAGAGGCCAGGGGGCCTAGCCTACGAGCAGTACTTC. It translates to CASSRERPGGLAYEQYF.

This rearrangement joins TRBV27 to TRBJ2-5, with D tentatively TRBD1 or TRBD2 (6 bases each). Germline V gives CDR1 MNHEY, CDR2 SMNVEV (reference sequence). V was clipped by 6 bases and J by 2 bases, with 13 bases between them. This CDR3 is built from 14 residues. The CDR3 sequence: CASRRGTGQETQYF. In DNA, the CDR3 is TGTGCCAGCAGGAGGGGGACTGGGCAAGAGACCCAGTACTTC.

The chain recombines TRBV5-4 with TRBJ1-2; 11 bases align to TRBD1. Germline V gene sequence: CDR1 SGHNT, CDR2 YYREEE (reference sequence). Trimming took 2 bases from V and 4 from J; bases not matched to a gene: 4. CDR3 length: 15 residues. CDR3 DNA: TGTGCCAGCAGCTTACCGGGACAGGGGGGCTATGGCTACACCTTC. Protein: CASSLPGQGGYGYTF. The full variable domain, in which reference TRBV5-4 and TRBJ1-2 provide the parts outside the CDR3, is ETGVTQSPTHLIKTRGQQVTLRCSSQSGHNTVSWYQQALGQGPQFIFQYYREEENGRGNFPPRFSGLQFPNYSSELNVNALELDDSALYLCASSLPGQGGYGYTFGSGTRLTVV.

The chain uses TRBV5-1 and TRBJ2-7; D unclear. Deletions cut 0 bases from V and 1 base from J, with 23 bases between. The CDR3 loop spans 19 amino acids. Germline CDR1 is SGHRS and CDR2 is YFSETQ. CDR3 region: CASSLGINPGGRKSYEQYF. Here the CDR3 DNA reads TGCGCCAGCAGCTTGGGGATAAACCCGGGTGGCCGTAAATCCTACGAGCAGTACTTC.

This chain uses TRBV27 with TRBJ2-3, with TRBD2 matching 7 bases. CDR1 and CDR2 (germline): MNHEY, SMNVEV (reference sequence). The trim removed 4 bases at V and 0 bases at J, leaving 4 bases unmatched. CDR3 length: 15 residues. CDR3 nucleotide sequence: TGTGCCAGCAGTTCCCTAGCGGTGAGCACAGATACGCAGTATTTT. This sequence encodes CASSSLAVSTDTQYF.

The chain employs TRBV6-1 and TRBJ2-7; D tentatively reads TRBD1 or TRBD2 (5 bases each). CDR3 size: 15 residues. V was trimmed by 2 bases and J by 0 bases, leaving 11 bases between them. The germline gives CDR1 MNHNS, CDR2 SASEGT. This CDR3 is CASSEWDGASYEQYF. The CDR3 DNA reads as TGTGCCAGCAGTGAATGGGACGGAGCCTCCTACGAGCAGTACTTC.

V is TRBV2 and J is TRBJ2-4; D may be TRBD2 (6 bases). Per the germline V gene, CDR1 is SNHLY and CDR2 is FYNNEI. The CDR3 contains 13 residues. The germline V and J ends were trimmed by 6 bases and 10 bases, with 16 bases remaining between them. The CDR3 coding sequence is TGTGCCAGCAGCTTTACGGAGGGTGGGATTCAGTACTTC. Translated, it gives CASSFTEGGIQYF.

The V and J genes are TRBV27 and TRBJ2-5; 8 nucleotides line up with TRBD1. Trimming at V came to 4 bases and at J to 3 bases, leaving 10 bases not matched to a gene. Germline CDR1 reads MNHEY; CDR2 reads SMNVEV (reference sequence). The CDR3 totals 16 residues. Here the CDR3 DNA reads TGTGCCAGCAGTTCCTCACAGGGGGGTCGGAAAGAGACCCAGTACTTC. This translates into CASSSSQGGRKETQYF.

V is TRBV19 and J is TRBJ1-1, with TRBD1 identical over 7 bases. The CDR3 sequence is 14 residues long. Losses at the gene ends were 5 bases for V and 4 bases for J; bases not matched to a gene: 7. CDR1 LNHDA and CDR2 SQIVND come from the germline V gene (reference sequence). The CDR3 is CASSHRGSGTEAFF. In DNA form, the CDR3 reads TGTGCCAGTAGTCACAGGGGAAGTGGCACTGAAGCTTTCTTT.

This rearrangement joins TRBV5-1 to TRBJ1-4, with D possibly TRBD1 on 5 matching bases. V was trimmed by 3 bases and J by 7 bases, leaving 16 bases between them. Germline loops: CDR1 SGHRS, CDR2 YFSETQ. The CDR3 extends over 15 amino acids. The CDR3 nucleotides are TGCGCCAGCAGCTCGGGGGAGGGATCTGCTGAAAAACTGTTTTTT. Translating gives CASSSGEGSAEKLFF.

This chain joins TRBV7-9 and TRBJ2-1; D is undetermined. Germline values: CDR1 SEHNR, CDR2 FQNEAQ (reference sequence). V was pared by 5 bases and J by 10 bases, with 18 bases between. There are 14 residues in the CDR3. This CDR3 reads CASSPLVPLGEQFF. CDR3 bases: TGTGCCAGCAGCCCGCTAGTCCCGCTCGGCGAGCAGTTCTTC.

In this sample, this clone turned up once. The chain joins TRBV10-2 to TRBJ1-4; perhaps TRBD1 as D (5 bases). This CDR3 has 12 amino acids. V shed 8 bases and J shed 7 bases, with 11 bases lying between them. Germline V gene lookup returns CDR1 WSHSY and CDR2 SAAADI. The CDR3 loop reads CASGRVLEKLFF. The CDR3 DNA follows: TGCGCCAGCGGCAGGGTACTTGAAAAACTGTTTTTT.

This chain links TRBV28 with TRBJ2-2, with 7 bases fitting TRBD1. Germline V gene sequence: CDR1 MDHEN, CDR2 SYDVKM. J lost 8 bases, V lost 5 bases, and 8 bases had no gene match. The CDR3 has 14 residues. The CDR3 sequence: CASSPLTGQGELFF. The CDR3 DNA sequence: TGTGCCAGCAGTCCCCTGACAGGGCAGGGGGAGCTGTTTTTT.

This clone was detected only once. The V call is TRBV5-6, the J call TRBJ1-5, with 7 positions matching TRBD1. Trimming removed 3 bases from V and 2 bases from J; junction bases left unmatched: 14. Germline CDR1 SGHDT, CDR2 YYEEEE. CDR3 length equals 18 residues. The chain's CDR3 is CASSSKRDSAFGNQPQHF. CDR3 bases: TGTGCCAGCAGCTCGAAAAGGGACAGCGCTTTCGGCAATCAGCCCCAGCATTTT. Filled out from reference TRBV5-6 and TRBJ1-5, the complete variable domain reads DAGVTQSPTHLIKTRGQQVTLRCSPKSGHDTVSWYQQALGQGPQFIFQYYEEEERQRGNFPDRFSGHQFPNYSSELNVNALLLGDSALYLCASSSKRDSAFGNQPQHFGDGTRLSIL.

The V and J genes are TRBV27 and TRBJ1-5, with D hard to call. Germline CDR1 reads MNHEY; CDR2 reads SMNVEV (reference sequence). This CDR3 region has 16 residues. The ends were cut back, 1 base at V and 2 bases at J, with 12 bases in the middle. CDR3 sequence (DNA): TGTGCCAGCAGTTTATTGGGCCGCCTGGGCAATCAGCCCCAGCATTTT. It translates to CASSLLGRLGNQPQHF.